One and the same sample provided the 11 T cell receptor beta chains below, sequenced in a study of blood T cell repertoires in COVID-19 (dated by TCRdb to the early 2020s). Library construction relied on the immunoSEQ multiplex PCR assay. Here the immuneACCESS table is served through TCRdb, limited to in-frame sequences with V and J called. Missing clones are a known gap in these copies; in checked studies unresolved V genes cover under half, and the rest lacks a known reason. A total of about 88,000 clones appear in this sample, more than 70% of them only once. The ten largest account for about 14% of the sample. Source material: peripheral blood. These receptors all come from a woman aged 70-85 years with acute or convalescent COVID-19.

This clone was counted a single time. V gene TRBV5-1 combines with J gene TRBJ2-3, with D possibly matching TRBD2 (7 bases). The CDR3 has 18 amino acids. Germline CDR1 is SGHRS and CDR2 is YFSETQ. V lost 6 bases to trimming and J lost 3 bases, with 26 bases between them. The CDR3 reads CASTLGGGGLGFTDTQYF. For the CDR3, the DNA is TGCGCCAGCACCCTCGGAGGCGGGGGCCTCGGGTTTACAGATACGCAGTATTTT.

This rearrangement joins TRBV11-2 to TRBJ1-2, with TRBD1 matching 7 bases. Germline trimming cut 2 bases from V and 2 bases from J; bases unmatched to any gene: 2. Germline V gene sequence: CDR1 SGHAT, CDR2 FQNNGV. There are 14 residues in the CDR3. This CDR3 is CASSLLQGNYGYTF. Written as DNA, the CDR3 is TGTGCCAGCAGCTTACTACAGGGGAACTATGGCTACACCTTC.

The gene calls are TRBV19 and TRBJ2-2, with 7 bases matching TRBD2. J was trimmed by 0 bases and V by 10 bases; bases with no gene match: 2. The CDR3 sequence is 13 residues long. Germline V CDR1 and CDR2: LNHDA, SQIVND (reference sequence). The CDR3 region has the DNA TGTGCCATTACTAGCGCGAACACCGGGGAGCTGTTTTTT. It translates to CAITSANTGELFF.

V gene TRBV27 combines with J gene TRBJ2-4, with 8 bases that match TRBD2. Per germline, CDR1 MNHEY and CDR2 SMNVEV (reference sequence). The CDR3 is 14 residues long. V was clipped by 6 bases and J by 8 bases; unmatched bases: 9. CDR3: CASRTRGGLDIQYF. As DNA, the CDR3 is TGTGCCAGCAGGACCCGCGGGGGGCTAGACATTCAGTACTTC.

The rearrangement links TRBV21-1 to TRBJ1-5; the table assigns TRBD1, which was not confirmed against the DNA. TRBV21-1 is an annotated pseudogene. The CDR3 is 17 amino acids. The CDR3 is CVNLPRQDQYSNQPQHF. The CDR3 DNA reads TGTGTTAACCTCCCGCGACAGGACCAATATAGCAATCAGCCCCAGCATTTT.

The genes are TRBV20-1 and TRBJ1-1; tentative D call: TRBD1 (5 bases). Looked up from germline, CDR1 is DFQATT and CDR2 is SNEGSKA (reference sequence). There are 11 residues in the CDR3. V lost 3 bases, J lost 11 bases, and 13 bases lay in between. This chain's CDR3 is CSASPRGVAFF. The CDR3, as DNA: TGCAGTGCTAGCCCTCGGGGGGTTGCTTTCTTT.

The chain carries TRBV18 and TRBJ2-1; 7 positions match TRBD2. The CDR3 runs to 15 residues. From germline, CDR1 is KGHSH and CDR2 LQKENI. Unmatched junction bases numbered 5, after V lost 0 bases and J lost 6 bases. In nucleotides, the CDR3 is TGTGCCAGCTCACCACCTGTGGCGGGAGTCAATGAGCAGTTCTTC. It translates to CASSPPVAGVNEQFF.

The chain recombines TRBV5-6 with TRBJ1-3; perhaps TRBD1 as D (5 bases). This CDR3 is 15 amino acids long. Deletions cut 4 bases from V and 0 bases from J, with 11 bases between. CDR1 and CDR2 (germline): SGHDT, YYEEEE. Here the CDR3 reads CASSPGLNSGNTIYF. As DNA, the CDR3 is TGTGCCAGCAGCCCGGGACTGAACTCTGGAAACACCATATATTTT.

The chain is built from TRBV10-3 and TRBJ1-2, with no clear D. The CDR3 has 15 residues. The germline CDR1 and CDR2 sequences are ENHRY and SYGVKD. Trimming left V 0 bases short and J 1 base short, with 9 bases between. CDR3 residues: CAISESGGNNYGYTF. In nucleotides, the CDR3 is TGTGCCATCAGTGAGTCGGGAGGGAATAACTATGGCTACACCTTC.

V is TRBV6-5 and J is TRBJ1-2, with D possibly TRBD1 on 6 matching bases. The CDR3 consists of 15 residues. The V and J ends lost 6 bases and 6 bases respectively, with 20 bases between them. From germline, CDR1 is MNHEY and CDR2 SVGAGI. The CDR3 DNA reads as TGTGCCAGCAGCCCCCGTAGAGGGGGAGTAGATGGCTACACCTTC. Amino acids: CASSPRRGGVDGYTF.

The chain employs TRBV19 and TRBJ2-5; 9 bases line up with TRBD1. This CDR3 comprises 15 residues. The germline V gene has CDR1 LNHDA and CDR2 SQIVND (reference sequence). V shed 5 bases and J 4 bases; nucleotides not matched to a gene: 8. The CDR3 loop is CASSVGQGIVETQYF. The CDR3 DNA reads as TGTGCCAGTAGTGTCGGACAGGGGATTGTAGAGACCCAGTACTTC.